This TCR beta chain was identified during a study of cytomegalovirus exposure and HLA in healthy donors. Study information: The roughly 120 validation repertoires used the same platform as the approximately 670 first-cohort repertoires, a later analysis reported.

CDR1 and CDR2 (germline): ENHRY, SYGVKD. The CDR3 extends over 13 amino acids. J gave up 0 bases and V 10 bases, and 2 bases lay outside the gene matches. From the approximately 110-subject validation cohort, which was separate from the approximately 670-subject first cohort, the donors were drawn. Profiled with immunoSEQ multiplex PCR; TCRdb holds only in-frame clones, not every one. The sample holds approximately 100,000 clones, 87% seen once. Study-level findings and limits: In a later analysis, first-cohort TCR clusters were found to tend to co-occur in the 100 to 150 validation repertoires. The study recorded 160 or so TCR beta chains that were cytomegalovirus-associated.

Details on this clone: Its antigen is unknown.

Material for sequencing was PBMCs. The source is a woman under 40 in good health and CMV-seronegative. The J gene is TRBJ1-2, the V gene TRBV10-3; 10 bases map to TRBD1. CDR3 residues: CATGQGANYGYTF. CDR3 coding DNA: TGTGCCACCGGACAGGGGGCTAACTATGGCTACACCTTC.